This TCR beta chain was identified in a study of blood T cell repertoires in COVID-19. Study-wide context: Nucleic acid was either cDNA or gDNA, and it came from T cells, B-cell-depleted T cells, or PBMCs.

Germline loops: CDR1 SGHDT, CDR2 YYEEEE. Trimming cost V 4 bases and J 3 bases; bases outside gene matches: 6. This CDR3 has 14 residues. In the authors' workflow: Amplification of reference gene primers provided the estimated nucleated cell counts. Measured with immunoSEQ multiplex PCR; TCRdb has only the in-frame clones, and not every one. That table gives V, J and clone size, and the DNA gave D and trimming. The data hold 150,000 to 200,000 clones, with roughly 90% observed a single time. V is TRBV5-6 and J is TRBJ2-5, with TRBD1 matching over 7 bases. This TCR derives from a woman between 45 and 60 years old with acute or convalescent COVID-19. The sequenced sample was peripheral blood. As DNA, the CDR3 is TGTGCCAGCAGCCCTTTTGGGACAGAAGAGACCCAGTACTTC. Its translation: CASSPFGTEETQYF.